Shown below are 6 T cell receptor beta chains from a single sample sequenced in a study of blood T cells in healthy people across ages. A second PCR, run for roughly 7 to 11 cycles, used a sample-barcoded 5' primer plus a J-beta primer mix. TCRdb reanalysed the 5' RACE reads using MiXCR and keeps one entry per CDR3 protein. The sample has 540,000 or so distinct CDR3 sequences; around 24% are singletons. The data also belong to a second study, concerning T cells of mothers and their children.

Input material: blood. These receptors were collected from a boy under 18 in good health.

The chain uses TRBV10-3 and TRBJ2-5, with TRBD2 identical over 10 bases. The J call may not be correct, given that the DNA end is closer to TRBJ2-1. Germline CDR1 is ENHRY and CDR2 is SYGVKD. The CDR3 runs 13 residues. In DNA form, the CDR3 reads TGTGCCATCCAAGCGGGGGGGCACAATGAGCAGTTCTTC. Translation gives CAIQAGGHNEQFF.

There are many counts of this clonotype. The gene calls are TRBV27 and TRBJ2-7; the D gene is possibly TRBD2 (6 bases). V gave up 9 bases and J gave up 1 base, with 7 bases separating them. Germline CDR1 and CDR2: MNHEY and SMNVEV (reference sequence). The CDR3 runs 11 residues. The CDR3 protein is CASGLSYEQYF. The CDR3 coding sequence is TGTGCCAGTGGACTATCCTACGAGCAGTACTTC.

This clonotype occurred many times. The chain recombines TRBV20-1 with TRBJ2-2; 8 bases align to TRBD2. Trimming at V came to 6 bases and at J to 6 bases, leaving 9 bases not matched to a gene. CDR1 and CDR2 from the germline V gene are DFQATT and SNEGSKA (reference sequence). The CDR3 is made up of 14 amino acids. The CDR3 coding sequence is TGCAGTGCGAGACGGCGGGGGGTGGCCGGGGAGCTGTTTTTT. Protein product: CSARRRGVAGELFF.

The chain employs TRBV9 and TRBJ1-2; 7 nucleotides line up with TRBD1. The V segment lost 0 bases and the J segment 6 bases; nucleotides outside the gene matches: 8. This CDR3 region has 15 residues. CDR1 is SGDLS and CDR2 is YYNGEE in the germline V gene. The CDR3 nucleotides read TGTGCCAGCAGCGTAGCCCCCGGGACAGCTAATGGCTACACCTTC. Translated, it gives CASSVAPGTANGYTF.

This clonotype was observed a handful of times. This chain uses TRBV20-1 with TRBJ1-6; 9 nucleotides match TRBD1. The CDR3 is made up of 18 amino acids. CDR1 is DFQATT, CDR2 SNEGSKA, per germline (reference sequence). V lost 0 bases, J lost 5 bases, and 11 bases stayed unmatched. CDR3 sequence (DNA): TGCAGTGCTAGAGACGGGAGACAGGGGGGAATTAATAATTCACCCCTCCACTTT. Its translation: CSARDGRQGGINNSPLHF.

In this sample, this clonotype turned up a few times. The chain has TRBV7-8 and TRBJ2-7, with unresolved D. The CDR3 runs 15 residues. Trimming left V 1 base short and J 4 bases short, with 14 bases between. Germline V lookup: CDR1 SGHVS, CDR2 FQNEAQ. This chain's CDR3 is CASSLERLRVYEQYF. Written as DNA, the CDR3 is TGTGCCAGCAGCTTAGAGCGCTTAAGGGTATACGAGCAGTACTTC.